The 9 T cell receptor beta chains presented below share a single source sample, sequenced in a study of CD8+CD57+ T cells in acquired aplastic anemia. Profiling that covered TCR beta VDJ and CDR3 relied on genomic DNA as its template. TCRdb reanalysed the reads using MiXCR and keeps one entry per CDR3 protein. The sample yields around 150,000 distinct CDR3 sequences, 60% to 80% seen once. All sequencing subjects had displayed CD8+CD57+ cell expansion on flow cytometry. The sample was sorted CD4+, CD8+, or CD8+CD57+ T cells (not recorded which) from PBMCs. Receptor source: a human donor with aplastic anemia.

The V gene is TRBV12-3 or TRBV12-4, the J gene TRBJ2-1; the D is unclear. The CDR3 extends over 12 amino acids. With 5 bases removed from V and 9 bases from J, the gap between germline ends came to 11 bases. CDR3 bases: TGTGCCAGCAGTCCCAGAGTAGGTGAGCAGTTCTTC. Translation gives CASSPRVGEQFF.

By sample share, this clonotype is medium-sized. The J gene is TRBJ2-2, the V gene TRBV15, with 8 nucleotides matching TRBD2. V gave up 3 bases and J gave up 7 bases; unmatched junction bases: 13. The CDR3 spans 17 residues. Germline V gene sequence: CDR1 LNHNV, CDR2 YYDKDF (reference sequence). CDR3 in DNA: TGTGCCACCAGCAGTGTGGCGGGGAGCGGGAGTGGCGGGGAGCTGTTTTTT. Its translation: CATSSVAGSGSGGELFF.

This chain uses TRBV15 with TRBJ1-4; D is ambiguous. The germline gives CDR1 LNHNV, CDR2 YYDKDF (reference sequence). The CDR3 covers 14 residues. Trimming cost V 4 bases and J 5 bases, with 11 bases left between them. The CDR3 DNA reads TGTGCCACCAGCACTGGGGTTGCCAATGAAAAACTGTTTTTT. This translates into CATSTGVANEKLFF.

The chain combines TRBV24-1 with TRBJ1-5; tentative D call: TRBD1 (5 bases). The CDR3 contains 15 residues. Trimming left V 4 bases short and J 7 bases short, with 16 bases between. Germline V gives CDR1 KGHDR, CDR2 SFDVKD. As DNA, the CDR3 is TGTGCCACCAGTGACCGCGGGGCGGGGAACCAGCCCCAGCATTTT. This encodes CATSDRGAGNQPQHF.

The chain has TRBV19 and TRBJ1-3, with D tentatively TRBD1 (5 bases). Germline V CDR1 and CDR2: LNHDA, SQIVND (reference sequence). This CDR3 is built from 15 residues. Trimming cost V 3 bases and J 0 bases, with 9 bases left between them. DNA for the CDR3: TGTGCCAGTAGTATTCGGACACTCTCTGGAAACACCATATATTTT. Residues: CASSIRTLSGNTIYF.

This chain uses TRBV7-2 with TRBJ2-7; possibly TRBD1 for D (6 bases). V lost 5 bases, J lost 2 bases, and 13 bases lay in between. The length of the CDR3 is 14 residues. CDR1 and CDR2 from the germline V gene are SGHTA and FQGNSA. CDR3 sequence (DNA): TGTGCCAGCAGCATGTACAGGGACACCTACGAGCAGTACTTC. It encodes CASSMYRDTYEQYF. Full variable domain (missing parts from reference TRBV7-2 and TRBJ2-7): GAGVSQSPSNKVTEKGKDVELRCDPISGHTALYWYRQSLGQGLEFLIYFQGNSAPDKSGLPSDRFSAERTGGSVSTLTIQRTQQEDSAVYLCASSMYRDTYEQYFGPGTRLTVT.

This clonotype was recorded a few times. V gene TRBV2 combines with J gene TRBJ2-1; no definite D call. The CDR3 is 14 residues long. V was cut by 7 bases and J by 9 bases, with 19 bases left in between. Germline CDR1 and CDR2: SNHLY and FYNNEI. For the CDR3, the DNA is TGTGCCAGCACGGGCCAATTTGGGATAACTGAGCAGTTCTTC. Translating gives CASTGQFGITEQFF.

The V and J genes are TRBV6-5 and TRBJ2-3; TRBD2 matches 11 bases. CDR3 length equals 17 residues. Germline CDR1 is MNHEY and CDR2 is SVGAGI. V dropped 6 bases and J dropped 0; count of bases not matched to a gene: 8. CDR3 sequence: CASSPRLAGFSTDTQYF. DNA for the CDR3: TGTGCCAGCAGCCCAAGACTAGCGGGGTTCAGCACAGATACGCAGTATTTT.

This clonotype was counted once. The chain joins TRBV19 to TRBJ2-1, with D possibly matching TRBD1 (5 bases). Germline loops: CDR1 LNHDA, CDR2 SQIVND (reference sequence). V lost 10 bases and J lost 5, with 15 bases in between. The CDR3 spans 13 residues. Here the CDR3 reads CAIKTDYHNEQFF. The CDR3 nucleotides are TGTGCCATTAAGACAGATTATCACAATGAGCAGTTCTTC.